These 25 T cell receptor beta chains were all obtained from the same sample, sequenced in a study of cytomegalovirus exposure and HLA in healthy donors (dated by TCRdb to 2016 to 2017). Library prep was done by the immunoSEQ multiplex PCR assay. For the multiplex PCR, a mixture combining 60 forward primers for TCR Vbeta segments and 13 reverse primers for TCR Jbeta segments was used. This is the immuneACCESS table as TCRdb keeps it, with only in-frame sequences that have V and J called. A part of the clones is gone; compared with another copy, unresolved V genes explain less than half, and the rest is unexplained. This sample is represented by approximately 170,000 clones; 65% to 80% of them were singletons. The ten largest clones capture around 7% of the sample. Sequences were obtained from PBMCs. Source of these receptors: a woman between 35 and 50 years old in good health and CMV-seropositive.

The V and J genes are TRBV9 and TRBJ2-1, with 10 nucleotides matching TRBD2. Germline trimming cut 0 bases from V and 7 bases from J; bases unmatched to any gene: 7. In germline, CDR1 is SGDLS, CDR2 YYNGEE. This CDR3 has 16 residues. In DNA, the CDR3 is TGTGCCAGCAGCGTAGTGAAGGCTAGCGGGGGAAATGAGCAGTTCTTC. This codes for CASSVVKASGGNEQFF.

The chain carries TRBV7-2 and TRBJ1-4; D is undetermined. In germline, CDR1 is SGHTA, CDR2 FQGNSA. This CDR3 region has 12 residues. The V end lost 1 base, the J end lost 7 bases, and 4 bases lay between the germline ends. The CDR3 protein is CASSLELEKLFF. CDR3 nucleotide sequence: TGTGCCAGCAGCTTAGAGCTTGAAAAACTGTTTTTT.

The chain uses TRBV6-1 and TRBJ2-3; 7 nucleotides line up with TRBD2. V lost 8 bases and J lost 4; bases outside the gene matches: 6. The CDR3 runs to 13 residues. Germline CDR1 and CDR2: MNHNS and SASEGT. In DNA, the CDR3 is TGTGCCAGCGGGAGGGTCTTTCCAGATACGCAGTATTTT. It encodes CASGRVFPDTQYF.

The chain carries TRBV9 and TRBJ1-6; TRBD1 might be the D (6 bases). Between the trimmed V and J ends, which lost 2 bases and 2 bases, there was a span of 8 bases. The CDR3 extends over 15 amino acids. Germline CDR1 and CDR2: SGDLS and YYNGEE. CDR3 amino acids: CASSVTGTYNSPLHF. The CDR3 nucleotides are TGTGCCAGCAGCGTCACAGGGACCTATAATTCACCCCTCCACTTT.

The chain joins TRBV10-3 to TRBJ2-1; D remains unclear. Germline assignment: CDR1 ENHRY and CDR2 SYGVKD. Trimming stripped 5 bases from V and 0 bases from J, with 8 bases between. The CDR3 extends over 14 amino acids. The CDR3 is CAISLESSYNEQFF. The CDR3 DNA reads TGTGCCATCAGTCTAGAGAGCTCCTACAATGAGCAGTTCTTC.

V usage is TRBV30 and J usage is TRBJ2-5; 9 bases align to TRBD1. Germline CDR1 and CDR2: GTSNPN and SVGIG (reference sequence). The CDR3 extends over 17 amino acids. V lost 0 bases and J lost 4; bases outside the gene matches: 12. CDR3 DNA sequence: TGTGCCTGGAGTGTATTCGAACAGGGGGCGTCGGCAGAGACCCAGTACTTC. As protein: CAWSVFEQGASAETQYF. Based on the CDR3 plus reference TRBV30 and TRBJ2-5, the full variable domain is SQTIHQWPATLVQPVGSPLSLECTVEGTSNPNLYWYRQAAGRGLQLLFYSVGIGQISSEVPQNLSASRPQDRQFILSSKKLLLSDSGFYLCAWSVFEQGASAETQYFGPGTRLLVL.

The chain carries TRBV5-4 and TRBJ1-6, with TRBD1 matching 8 bases. Germline V gene sequence: CDR1 SGHNT, CDR2 YYREEE (reference sequence). Trimming cost V 0 bases and J 8 bases; bases outside gene matches: 4. This CDR3 region has 15 residues. The CDR3 is CASSLARGPDSPLHF. CDR3 nucleotides: TGTGCCAGCAGCTTGGCCAGGGGGCCTGATTCACCCCTCCACTTT.

The V gene is TRBV15, the J gene TRBJ1-5; 8 bases align to TRBD1. The CDR3 is 16 amino acids. The trim removed 3 bases at V and 2 bases at J, leaving 6 bases unmatched. CDR1 is LNHNV and CDR2 is YYDKDF in the germline V gene (reference sequence). The DNA for the CDR3 is TGTGCCACCAGCAGCGACCAGGGGGCGCGCAATCAGCCCCAGCATTTT. Translation: CATSSDQGARNQPQHF.

The V gene is TRBV11-2, the J gene TRBJ2-5; 7 bases fit TRBD1. Germline CDR1 reads SGHAT; CDR2 reads FQNNGV. The CDR3 runs to 16 residues. The V and J ends lost 5 bases and 5 bases, in that order; junction bases with no gene match: 14. DNA of the CDR3: TGTGCCAGCAGCCGGGGCCAGGACAGGTGGGAGGAGACCCAGTACTTC. It is translated as CASSRGQDRWEETQYF.

The genes are TRBV2 and TRBJ2-7; 12 bases map to TRBD2. The CDR3 sequence is 15 residues long. Germline V lookup: CDR1 SNHLY, CDR2 FYNNEI. J lost 0 bases, V lost 6 bases, and 3 bases had no gene match. In DNA form, the CDR3 reads TGTGCCAGCAGGCCGACTAGCGGGGGCTCCTACGAGCAGTACTTC. Translation: CASRPTSGGSYEQYF.

As concerns this clone: A junction boundary mismatches the germline segment, possibly from a read error. The V call is TRBV7-3, the J call TRBJ2-7; D possibly corresponds to TRBD2 (7 bases). The germline V gene encodes CDR1 SGHTA and CDR2 FQGTGA. CDR3 length equals 13 residues. DNA for the CDR3: TGTGCCAGCAGCTTAATTCCGGGGGGCCCACCCGACTTC. It yields the protein CASSLIPGGPPDF.

The rearrangement joins TRBV30 to TRBJ1-2, with D unresolved. Germline CDR1 and CDR2: GTSNPN and SVGIG (reference sequence). CDR3 size: 11 residues. The V end lost 5 bases, the J end lost 8 bases, and 12 bases lay between the germline ends. This chain's CDR3 is CAWGPPFGYTF. DNA of the CDR3: TGTGCCTGGGGGCCCCCTTTCGGCTACACCTTC.

A few counts support this clone. The chain combines TRBV29-1 with TRBJ1-2, with unresolved D. The CDR3 spans 12 residues. Germline CDR1 is SQVTM and CDR2 is ANQGSEA. V gave up 6 bases and J gave up 8 bases, with 16 bases separating them. The CDR3 DNA follows: TGCAGCGTAGTCTTTCAGTCTGGCGGCTACACCTTC. Translation gives CSVVFQSGGYTF.

This clone was found once. This sequence joins TRBV6-1 and TRBJ1-2, with 7 bases identical to TRBD1. Germline lookup yields CDR1 MNHNS and CDR2 SASEGT. This CDR3 is 14 amino acids long. The V and J ends lost 2 bases and 4 bases, in that order; junction bases with no gene match: 4. CDR3 protein: CASSERTGSYGYTF. DNA for the CDR3: TGTGCCAGCAGTGAAAGGACAGGTTCCTATGGCTACACCTTC.

The sample holds a few counts of this clone. The chain links TRBV7-2 to TRBJ1-1; TRBD1 is a possible D gene (5 bases). Trimming took off 3 bases at V and 5 bases at J, with 10 bases between the two ends. The CDR3 runs 13 residues. In germline, CDR1 is SGHTA, CDR2 FQGNSA. The DNA for the CDR3 is TGTGCCAGCAGCTTGTCTGGGGGGACTGAAGCTTTCTTT. Its translation: CASSLSGGTEAFF.

This chain links TRBV6-4 with TRBJ1-2; 8 bases map to TRBD1. Germline V gives CDR1 MRHNA, CDR2 SNTAGT. Trimming removed 4 bases from V and 8 bases from J; junction bases left unmatched: 9. CDR3 length: 14 amino acids. Written as DNA, the CDR3 is TGTGCCAGCAGTGCCAACAGGGGGGGGTTCGGCTACACCTTC. The encoded protein is CASSANRGGFGYTF.

This clone was picked up one time. V usage is TRBV7-2 and J usage is TRBJ2-2; the D is unclear. Germline V gives CDR1 SGHTA, CDR2 FQGNSA. This CDR3 is built from 12 residues. V lost 3 bases, J lost 7 bases, and 6 bases lay in between. CDR3 in DNA: TGTGCCAGCAGCTTCATCGGCGGGGAGCTGTTTTTT. Its translation is CASSFIGGELFF.

The gene calls are TRBV28 and TRBJ1-1, with D tentatively TRBD1 (5 bases). V was cut by 1 base and J by 5 bases, with 5 bases left in between. The CDR3 sequence is 12 residues long. Germline loops: CDR1 MDHEN, CDR2 SYDVKM. CDR3 residues: CASSLSGTEAFF. DNA for the CDR3: TGTGCCAGCAGTTTATCAGGGACTGAAGCTTTCTTT.

The chain is built from TRBV4-1 and TRBJ1-2, with D perhaps matching TRBD1 (6 bases). The ends were cut back, 0 bases at V and 8 bases at J, with 13 bases in the middle. Germline values: CDR1 MGHRA, CDR2 YSYEKL. This CDR3 is built from 14 residues. The DNA of the CDR3 is TGCGCCAGCAGCCAAGATAGGGGGAACGACGGCTACACCTTC. It codes for CASSQDRGNDGYTF.

The rearrangement links TRBV18 to TRBJ2-2, with D maybe TRBD1 (6 bases). CDR1 and CDR2 (germline): KGHSH, LQKENI. The length of the CDR3 is 18 residues. Trimming took 4 bases from V and 0 from J, leaving 18 bases between them. CDR3 nucleotides: TGTGCCAGCTCACTTCAAAGACAGGCCTTTACGAACACCGGGGAGCTGTTTTTT. It translates to CASSLQRQAFTNTGELFF.

This clone was recorded a few times. The CDR3 carries no conserved terminal phenylalanine or tryptophan, so it likely arises from a read error. V and J are TRBV10-3 and TRBJ1-3, with TRBD1 matching over 10 bases. The CDR3 has 13 residues. Germline V lookup: CDR1 ENHRY, CDR2 SYGVKD. After removal of 11 bases from V and 4 bases from J, the junction contained 5 bases not matched to a gene. The DNA for the CDR3 is TGTGCCGCCAGGACAGGGGGAGGAAACACCATATATTGT. Translating it yields CAARTGGGNTIYC.

The chain has TRBV4-3 and TRBJ2-1; 8 positions match TRBD2. Germline values: CDR1 LGHNA, CDR2 YSLEER. This CDR3 is built from 18 residues. V lost 0 bases, J lost 3 bases, and 10 bases stayed unmatched. DNA for the CDR3: TGCGCCAGCAGCCAAGATTTAGGTACGGGGGGGATCTACAATGAGCAGTTCTTC. Translating it yields CASSQDLGTGGIYNEQFF.

This chain links TRBV9 with TRBJ2-1; TRBD2 agrees at 9 bases. CDR1 SGDLS and CDR2 YYNGEE come from the germline V gene. The length of the CDR3 is 15 residues. J was trimmed by 5 bases and V by 0 bases; bases with no gene match: 3. The CDR3 here is CASSVGGGGNNEQFF. The CDR3 DNA reads as TGTGCCAGCAGCGTAGGCGGGGGGGGGAACAATGAGCAGTTCTTC.

V usage is TRBV9 and J usage is TRBJ2-7, with D hard to call. V lost 0 bases, J lost 5 bases, and 12 bases lay in between. The CDR3 totals 14 residues. CDR1 and CDR2 (germline): SGDLS, YYNGEE. The CDR3 here is CASSVETSPHEQYF. Here the CDR3 DNA reads TGTGCCAGCAGCGTAGAGACATCCCCTCACGAGCAGTACTTC.

The gene calls are TRBV5-1 and TRBJ1-4; 7 bases are a match to TRBD1. Germline CDR1 reads SGHRS; CDR2 reads YFSETQ. The CDR3 spans 15 residues. Losses at the gene ends were 4 bases for V and 3 bases for J; bases not matched to a gene: 6. The CDR3 sequence: CASSGQGGSNEKLFF. CDR3 coding DNA: TGCGCCAGCAGCGGCCAGGGGGGTTCTAATGAAAAACTGTTTTTT. Drawing the rest from reference TRBV5-1 and TRBJ1-4, the complete variable domain is KAGVTQTPRYLIKTRGQQVTLSCSPISGHRSVSWYQQTPGQGLQFLFEYFSETQRNKGNFPGRFSGRQFSNSRSEMNVSTLELGDSALYLCASSGQGGSNEKLFFGSGTQLSVL.